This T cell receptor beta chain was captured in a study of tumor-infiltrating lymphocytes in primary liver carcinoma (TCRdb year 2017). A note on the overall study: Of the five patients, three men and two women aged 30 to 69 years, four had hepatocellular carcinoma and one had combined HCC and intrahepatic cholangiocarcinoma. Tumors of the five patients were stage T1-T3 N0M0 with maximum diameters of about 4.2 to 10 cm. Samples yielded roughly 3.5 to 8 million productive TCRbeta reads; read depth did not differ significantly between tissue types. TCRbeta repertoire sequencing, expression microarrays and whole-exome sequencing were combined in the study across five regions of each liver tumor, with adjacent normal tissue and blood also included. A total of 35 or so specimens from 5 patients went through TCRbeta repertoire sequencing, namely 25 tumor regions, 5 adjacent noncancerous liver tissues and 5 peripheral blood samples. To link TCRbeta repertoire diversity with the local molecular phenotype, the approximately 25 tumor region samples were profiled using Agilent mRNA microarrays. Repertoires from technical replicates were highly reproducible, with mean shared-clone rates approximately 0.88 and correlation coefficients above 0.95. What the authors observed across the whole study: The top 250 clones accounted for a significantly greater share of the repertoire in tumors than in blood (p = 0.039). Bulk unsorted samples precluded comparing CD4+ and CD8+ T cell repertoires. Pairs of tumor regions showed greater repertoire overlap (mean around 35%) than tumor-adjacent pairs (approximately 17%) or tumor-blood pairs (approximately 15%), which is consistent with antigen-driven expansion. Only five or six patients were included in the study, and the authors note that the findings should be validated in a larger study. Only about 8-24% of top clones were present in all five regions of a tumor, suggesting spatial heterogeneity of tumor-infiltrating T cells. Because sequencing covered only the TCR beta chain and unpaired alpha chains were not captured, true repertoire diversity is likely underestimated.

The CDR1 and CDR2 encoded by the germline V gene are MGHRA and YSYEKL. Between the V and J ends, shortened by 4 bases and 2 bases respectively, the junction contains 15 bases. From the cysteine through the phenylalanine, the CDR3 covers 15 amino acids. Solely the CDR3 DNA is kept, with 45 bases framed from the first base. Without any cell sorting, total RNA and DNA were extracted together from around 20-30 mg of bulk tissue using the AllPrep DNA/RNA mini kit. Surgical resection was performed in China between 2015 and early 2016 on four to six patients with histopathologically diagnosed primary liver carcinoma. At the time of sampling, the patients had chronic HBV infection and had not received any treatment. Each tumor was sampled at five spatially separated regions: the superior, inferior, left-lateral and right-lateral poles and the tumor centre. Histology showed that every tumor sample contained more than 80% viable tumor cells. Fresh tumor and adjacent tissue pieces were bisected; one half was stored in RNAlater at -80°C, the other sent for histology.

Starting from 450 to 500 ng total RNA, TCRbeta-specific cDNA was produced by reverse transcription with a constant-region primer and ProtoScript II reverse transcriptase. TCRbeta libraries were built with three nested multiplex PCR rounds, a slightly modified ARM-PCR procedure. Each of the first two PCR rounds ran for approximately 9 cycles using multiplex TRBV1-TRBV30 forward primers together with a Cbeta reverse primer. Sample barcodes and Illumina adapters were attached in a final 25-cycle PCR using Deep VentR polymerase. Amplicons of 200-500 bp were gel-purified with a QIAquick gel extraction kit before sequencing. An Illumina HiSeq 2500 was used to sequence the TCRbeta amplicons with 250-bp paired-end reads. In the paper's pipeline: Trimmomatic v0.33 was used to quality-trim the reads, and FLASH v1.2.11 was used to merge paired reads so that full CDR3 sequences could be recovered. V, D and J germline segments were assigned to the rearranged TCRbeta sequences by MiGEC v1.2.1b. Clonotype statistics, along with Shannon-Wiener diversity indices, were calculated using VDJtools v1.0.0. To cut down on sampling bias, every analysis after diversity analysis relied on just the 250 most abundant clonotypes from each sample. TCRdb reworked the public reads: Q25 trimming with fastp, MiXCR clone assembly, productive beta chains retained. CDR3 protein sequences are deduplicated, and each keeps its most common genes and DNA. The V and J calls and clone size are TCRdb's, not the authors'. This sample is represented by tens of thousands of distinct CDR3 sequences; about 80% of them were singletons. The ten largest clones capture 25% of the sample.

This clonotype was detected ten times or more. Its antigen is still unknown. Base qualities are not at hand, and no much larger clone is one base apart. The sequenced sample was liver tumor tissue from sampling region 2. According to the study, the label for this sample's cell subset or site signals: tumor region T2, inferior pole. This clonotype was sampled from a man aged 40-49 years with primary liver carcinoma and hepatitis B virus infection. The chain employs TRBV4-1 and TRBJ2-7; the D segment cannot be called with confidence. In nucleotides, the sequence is TGCGCCAGCAGCCCCGGCTCTTTGACCCCCTACGAGCAGTACTTC. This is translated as CASSPGSLTPYEQYF.